This TCR beta chain was recovered during a study of shared clonotypes between healthy human individuals. Overall study results and limits: Memory subsets had estimated richness that was generally smaller than that of naive subsets.

Naive CD8 cells, CD45RO-negative and positively selected for CCR7, excluded terminally differentiated effector memory CD45RA+ cells. Donation came from healthy HIV-negative adults that had no recent acute infections or vaccinations. A roughly 200 ng quantity of DNA, tens of thousands of T cell genomes, went into the sorted-subset replicate PCRs. Profiled with immunoSEQ multiplex PCR; TCRdb holds only in-frame clones, not every one. This sample has 1.5 million to 2.5 million clones, with approximately 94% found just once. As for this clone: As yet, its antigen is unknown.

V shed 4 bases and J shed 6 bases, with 18 bases lying between them. The CDR3 has 14 amino acids. The V gene's germline CDR1 is SQVTM and CDR2 ANQGSEA. The sample was naive CD8+ T cells sorted from blood. The chain employs TRBV29-1 and TRBJ1-1; no definite D call. The clonotype comes from a young man in good health. The CDR3 region is CSVVEDLGFSEAFF. The CDR3 DNA sequence: TGCAGCGTTGTGGAGGATTTGGGTTTTTCTGAAGCTTTCTTT.